The present entry profiles one T cell receptor (beta chain) with its context. What it recognizes is unknown. The sample belongs to a study of T cell responses to AZD1222 COVID-19 vaccine. Study-level points and caveats: CD4 TCRs covered the whole spike, strongest at regions 160-218 and 743-854. Two AZD1222 administrations were followed by greater Spike-specific TCR breadth and depth. Seropositive AZD1222 recipients at baseline numbered only five to seven.

This CDR3 contains 12 residues. V was cut by 0 bases and J by 3 bases, with 5 bases left in between. CDR1 GTSNPN and CDR2 SVGIG come from the germline V gene (reference sequence). Clones were sequenced by immunoSEQ multiplex PCR, and TCRdb holds only the in-frame ones, with some missing. The repertoire consists of about 190,000 clones, with around 87% occurring once and the leading ten covering around 2.9%. V usage is TRBV30 and J usage is TRBJ1-1; D remains ambiguous. The specimen comprised peripheral blood, sampled on day 0 of MenACWY control vaccination. This receptor was obtained from an adult in good health. The chain's CDR3 is CAWSVPDTEAFF. CDR3 sequence (DNA): TGTGCCTGGAGTGTACCCGACACTGAAGCTTTCTTT.